This entry lists 29 T cell receptor beta chains sequenced from one sample in a study of naive and memory T cell subsets. Ligated cDNA underwent four rounds of PCR with nested alpha and beta constant region primers and SP2. TCRdb re-called the 5' RACE reads through MiXCR, storing one row per CDR3 protein. The sample gives roughly 62,000 distinct CDR3 sequences, around 7.7% of which show up once; 8% to 10% is in the top ten. An oligonucleotide containing a UMI was ligated to the 3' end of TCR cDNA. The receptors derive from a male donor in good health.

This clonotype has just a few counts. The V call is TRBV7-6, the J call TRBJ2-7; 8 bases map to TRBD2. From germline, CDR1 is SGHVS and CDR2 FNYEAQ. The CDR3 loop spans 15 amino acids. After removal of 5 bases from V and 4 bases from J, the junction contained 10 bases not matched to a gene. This chain's CDR3 is CASSPTAGGTYEQYF. The CDR3 DNA sequence: TGTGCCAGCAGCCCCACTGCGGGAGGTACTTACGAGCAGTACTTC.

The J gene is TRBJ1-1, the V gene TRBV11-2; D possibly corresponds to TRBD1 (5 bases). This CDR3 has 19 amino acids. CDR1 is SGHAT, CDR2 FQNNGV, per germline. Between the trimmed V and J ends, which lost 5 bases and 0 bases, there was a span of 25 bases. CDR3 sequence (DNA): TGTGCCAGCAGCCGCGGGGGTCTTTATTCTGAGGCCTTGAACACTGAAGCTTTCTTT. Protein product: CASSRGGLYSEALNTEAFF.

This clonotype showed up just a few times. The V and J genes are TRBV19 and TRBJ1-5; D may be TRBD1 (6 bases). The CDR3 totals 14 residues. Trimming took off 8 bases at V and 1 base at J, with 12 bases between the two ends. Germline CDR1 and CDR2: LNHDA and SQIVND (reference sequence). The CDR3 coding sequence is TGTGCCAGTGCCCTGGGGGCAAGCAATCAGCCCCAGCATTTT. Residues: CASALGASNQPQHF.

Only a few counts were recorded for this clonotype. V and J are TRBV5-6 and TRBJ2-6; no reliable D call. Germline V gene lookup returns CDR1 SGHDT and CDR2 YYEEEE. Trimming left V 4 bases short and J 4 bases short, with 12 bases between. The CDR3 length is 15 residues. CDR3 protein: CASSPFGGGANVLTF. CDR3 sequence (DNA): TGTGCCAGCAGCCCCTTTGGCGGCGGGGCCAACGTCCTGACTTTC.

Comments on this clonotype: Since a much larger clone is just one base distant, this may be a read error. The chain uses TRBV6-2 or TRBV6-3 and TRBJ2-7; D may match TRBD1 or TRBD2 (5 bases each). CDR3 size: 14 residues. With 9 bases removed from V and 2 bases from J, the gap between germline ends came to 17 bases. In germline, CDR1 is MNHEY, CDR2 SVGEGT. This chain's CDR3 is CARSPPGPTYEQYF. CDR3 DNA sequence: TGTGCCAGGAGTCCGCCGGGACCGACCTACGAGCAGTACTTC.

As concerns this clonotype: A much larger clone is a single base away; this may be a read error. V is TRBV9 and J is TRBJ1-1; a weak D match, TRBD1 (5 bases). This CDR3 is built from 16 residues. Germline V CDR1 and CDR2: SGDLS, YYNGEE. The CDR3 DNA sequence: TGTGCCAGCAGCGTAGGGGTGTCAGGGAGGAACACTGAAGATTTCTTT. Translation gives CASSVGVSGRNTEDFF.

This clonotype was recorded a few times. The chain is built from TRBV20-1 and TRBJ2-7, with 9 nucleotides matching TRBD2. The germline V gene encodes CDR1 DFQATT and CDR2 SNEGSKA (reference sequence). The CDR3 has 15 residues. After removal of 0 bases from V and 0 bases from J, the junction contained 3 bases not matched to a gene. The CDR3 sequence is CSARELAGDSYEQYF. CDR3 coding DNA: TGCAGTGCTAGAGAACTAGCGGGTGACTCCTACGAGCAGTACTTC.

This clonotype was seen many times. The chain uses TRBV21-1 and TRBJ2-5; TRBD1 reflects the table's D call only, with no check against the DNA. TRBV21-1 is a pseudogene locus. The CDR3 sequence is 15 residues long. The CDR3 loop reads CASSLRGRGKETQYF. The CDR3 DNA reads TGTGCCAGCAGCCTAAGGGGGCGGGGAAAGGAGACCCAGTACTTC.

This clonotype was counted ten times or more. The V gene is TRBV6-2 or TRBV6-3, the J gene TRBJ2-3; TRBD2 aligns across 14 bases. The CDR3 is made up of 16 amino acids. Germline V lookup: CDR1 MNHEY, CDR2 SVGEGT. With 8 bases clipped from V and 4 bases from J, the junction kept 8 bases outside the gene matches. This CDR3 is CASYNRLAGGPDTQYF. The CDR3 region has the DNA TGTGCCAGCTATAACCGACTAGCGGGGGGGCCAGATACGCAGTATTTT.

Many counts were recorded for this clonotype. J is TRBJ1-6 and V is TRBV5-4, with 8 bases identical to TRBD1. This CDR3 has 16 residues. Germline V gene data show CDR1 as SGHNT and CDR2 as YYREEE (reference sequence). After removal of 0 bases from V and 7 bases from J, the junction contained 6 bases not matched to a gene. CDR3 DNA: TGTGCCAGCAGCTTGGGCGGACAGGGCGGAAATTCACCCCTCCACTTT. This translates into CASSLGGQGGNSPLHF.

This chain links TRBV20-1 with TRBJ1-5; 7 bases fit TRBD1. The length of the CDR3 is 17 residues. The germline gives CDR1 DFQATT, CDR2 SNEGSKA (reference sequence). The V segment lost 2 bases and the J segment 0 bases; nucleotides outside the gene matches: 10. The CDR3 region is CSARPIGDSYSNQPQHF. Here the CDR3 DNA reads TGCAGTGCTAGACCTATCGGGGACAGCTATAGCAATCAGCCCCAGCATTTT.

This clonotype has ten or more counts. The V gene is TRBV10-2, the J gene TRBJ2-5, with D tentatively TRBD2 (5 bases). Germline assignment: CDR1 WSHSY and CDR2 SAAADI. The CDR3 extends over 13 amino acids. Trimming pared 2 bases from V and 5 bases from J, leaving 9 bases between. The CDR3 region is CASSEVGLETQYF. CDR3 nucleotide sequence: TGCGCCAGCAGTGAGGTCGGACTGGAGACCCAGTACTTC.

The sample holds a few counts of this clonotype. The chain uses TRBV3-1 and TRBJ1-2; 7 bases are shared with TRBD1. V trimming: 4 bases; J trimming: 13 bases; junction bases outside the gene matches: 6. Germline V gene sequence: CDR1 LGHDT, CDR2 YNNKEL (reference sequence). CDR3 length: 11 amino acids. The CDR3 sequence: CASSLTGAFTF. Here the CDR3 DNA reads TGTGCCAGCAGCCTTACAGGGGCGTTCACCTTC. The complete variable domain, with remaining parts taken from reference TRBV3-1 and TRBJ1-2, reads DTAVSQTPKYLVTQMGNDKSIKCEQNLGHDTMYWYKQDSKKFLKIMFSYNNKELIINETVPNRFSPKSPDKAHLNLHINSLELGDSAVYFCASSLTGAFTFGSGTRLTVV.

This clonotype was seen repeatedly, ten times or more. The chain links TRBV28 to TRBJ1-1; perhaps TRBD1 as D (5 bases). The germline V gene has CDR1 MDHEN and CDR2 SYDVKM. Trimming shortened V by 8 bases and J by 1 base, and 23 bases separated the two germline ends. This CDR3 comprises 17 residues. Here the CDR3 DNA reads TGTGCCAGCTCGTTAAACACCAATCAGGGACGGAACACTGAAGCTTTCTTT. Its translation: CASSLNTNQGRNTEAFF.

This clonotype occurred many times. This sequence joins TRBV29-1 and TRBJ1-1; D perhaps matches TRBD1 (6 bases). Looked up from germline, CDR1 is SQVTM and CDR2 is ANQGSEA. V was trimmed by 6 bases and J by 4 bases, leaving 18 bases between them. The CDR3 length is 14 residues. The CDR3 protein is CSVIRTGLGTEAFF. CDR3 in DNA: TGCAGCGTCATTCGTACAGGGCTCGGCACTGAAGCTTTCTTT. Using reference TRBV29-1 and TRBJ1-1 for the parts outside the CDR3, the full variable domain is SAVISQKPSRDICQRGTSLTIQCQVDSQVTMMFWYRQQPGQSLTLIATANQGSEATYESGFVIDKFPISRPNLTFSTLTVSNMSPEDSSIYLCSVIRTGLGTEAFFGQGTRLTVV.

The chain carries TRBV12-3 or TRBV12-4 and TRBJ2-3; 7 nucleotides agree with TRBD2. Trimming took 4 bases from V and 4 from J; bases not matched to a gene: 14. The CDR3 runs 17 residues. CDR3 amino acids: CASSWSGASPGSDTQYF. The CDR3 DNA sequence: TGTGCCAGCAGTTGGAGCGGGGCCTCCCCGGGGTCAGATACGCAGTATTTT.

This clonotype was seen only a few times. The chain carries TRBV20-1 and TRBJ1-2; 7 bases are shared with TRBD1. Germline V CDR1 and CDR2: DFQATT, SNEGSKA (reference sequence). The CDR3 is 12 residues long. The junction had 9 bases not matched to a gene; V was cut back by 8 bases and J by 6 bases. CDR3 DNA: TGCAGTAGAAAGACAGGGAGAGATGGCTACACCTTC. Its protein product is CSRKTGRDGYTF.

This clonotype was observed a few times. The J gene is TRBJ2-1, the V gene TRBV2; D perhaps matches TRBD2 (6 bases). The V end was cut by 8 bases, the J end by 7 bases, with 12 bases between. The germline V gene has CDR1 SNHLY and CDR2 FYNNEI. This CDR3 spans 12 amino acids. The DNA of the CDR3 is TGTGCCAGCCTATACGGGGGAAATGAGCAGTTCTTC. This encodes CASLYGGNEQFF. The whole variable domain, filled in from reference TRBV2 and TRBJ2-1, reads EPEVTQTPSHQVTQMGQEVILRCVPISNHLYFYWYRQILGQKVEFLVSFYNNEISEKSEIFDDQFSVERPDGSNFTLKIRSTKLEDSAMYFCASLYGGNEQFFGPGTRLTVL.

The V and J genes are TRBV18 and TRBJ2-5, with a weak D call TRBD2 (6 bases). V was pared by 3 bases and J by 1 base, with 12 bases between. CDR3 length equals 15 residues. Germline V gene data show CDR1 as KGHSH and CDR2 as LQKENI. The DNA for the CDR3 is TGTGCCAGCTCACCCCGGGGGACGCTCCAAGAGACCCAGTACTTC. It codes for CASSPRGTLQETQYF.

This clonotype was counted ten times or more. The chain uses TRBV20-1 and TRBJ2-3; D is uncertain. The CDR3 length is 13 residues. Trimming took 1 base from V and 0 from J, leaving 5 bases between them. Germline V CDR1 and CDR2: DFQATT, SNEGSKA (reference sequence). In nucleotides, the CDR3 is TGCAGTGCTAGAGCGGCAAGCACAGATACGCAGTATTTT. It is translated as CSARAASTDTQYF.

This rearrangement joins TRBV12-3 or TRBV12-4 to TRBJ2-3; D is tentatively TRBD1 or TRBD2 (5 bases each). V was clipped by 6 bases and J by 6 bases, with 13 bases between them. CDR3 size: 13 residues. The CDR3 bases are TGTGCCAGCAGCCCCGGGGCTCAGGATACGCAGTATTTT. Protein product: CASSPGAQDTQYF.

This clonotype was seen ten or more times. The DNA of the CDR3 is TGCGCCAGCAGCCAAGATGGGGAGTCCTACGAGCAGTACTTC. It translates to CASSQDGESYEQYF. The V gene is TRBV4-1, the J gene TRBJ2-7, with D possibly matching TRBD2 (5 bases). The CDR3 has 14 residues. From germline, CDR1 is MGHRA and CDR2 YSYEKL. V gave up 0 bases and J gave up 1 base, with 7 bases separating them.

The rearrangement links TRBV7-9 to TRBJ2-7; possible D gene TRBD1, 6 bases. This CDR3 region has 13 residues. Trimming left V 5 bases short and J 6 bases short, with 14 bases between. Germline V gene sequence: CDR1 SEHNR, CDR2 FQNEAQ (reference sequence). DNA for the CDR3: TGTGCCAGCAGCGGTCTGGGACAACCCGAGCAGTACTTC. Amino acids: CASSGLGQPEQYF.

This clonotype was seen repeatedly, ten times or more. The gene calls are TRBV6-1 and TRBJ1-5, with D unresolved. In germline, CDR1 is MNHNS, CDR2 SASEGT. This CDR3 contains 14 residues. V dropped 5 bases and J dropped 0 bases, with 8 bases sitting between them. This CDR3 is CASSFEDSNQPQHF. Here the CDR3 DNA reads TGTGCCAGCAGTTTCGAGGATAGCAATCAGCCCCAGCATTTT.

This clonotype was picked up many times. The chain carries TRBV5-1 and TRBJ2-1; 12 bases are shared with TRBD2. Trimming took 3 bases from V and 3 from J; bases not matched to a gene: 4. There are 16 residues in the CDR3. Germline CDR1 and CDR2: SGHRS and YFSETQ. Written as DNA, the CDR3 is TGCGCCAGCAGCTGGAGACTAGCGGGGGACTACAATGAGCAGTTCTTC. This translates into CASSWRLAGDYNEQFF.

This clonotype was recorded a few times. This chain links TRBV11-2 with TRBJ2-5; TRBD1 matches at 7 bases. The CDR3 has 15 residues. The V and J ends lost 4 bases and 4 bases, in that order; junction bases with no gene match: 9. Germline CDR1 is SGHAT and CDR2 is FQNNGV. The CDR3 protein is CASSSGWDRAETQYF. CDR3 sequence (DNA): TGTGCCAGCAGCTCTGGTTGGGACAGAGCAGAGACCCAGTACTTC.

This clonotype was counted a few times. V is TRBV5-1 and J is TRBJ1-2; tentatively, D is TRBD1 (5 bases). With 7 bases removed from V and 4 bases from J, the gap between germline ends came to 20 bases. CDR1 and CDR2 (germline): SGHRS, YFSETQ. CDR3 length: 15 amino acids. In DNA form, the CDR3 reads TGCGCCAGCCAGCTGGGACCGCCGGGGAGCTATGGCTACACCTTC. Residues: CASQLGPPGSYGYTF.

This clonotype was seen only a few times. CDR3 in DNA: TGTGCCAGCACCGAATCGGGTCGGGCTGAAGCTTTCTTT. Protein sequence: CASTESGRAEAFF. This rearrangement joins TRBV14 to TRBJ1-1; D not certain. Germline V gene sequence: CDR1 SGHDN, CDR2 FVKESK. CDR3 size: 13 residues. The V and J ends lost 7 bases and 6 bases respectively, with 15 bases between them.

This clonotype was detected only a few times. This rearrangement joins TRBV27 to TRBJ2-1, with 11 nucleotides matching TRBD2. This CDR3 is 17 amino acids long. Germline lookup yields CDR1 MNHEY and CDR2 SMNVEV (reference sequence). The ends lost 5 bases at V and 0 bases at J; junction bases unmatched: 6. The CDR3 bases are TGTGCCAGCAGTATTAGCGGGGGGGCCTTCTCCTACAATGAGCAGTTCTTC. This gives the protein CASSISGGAFSYNEQFF.